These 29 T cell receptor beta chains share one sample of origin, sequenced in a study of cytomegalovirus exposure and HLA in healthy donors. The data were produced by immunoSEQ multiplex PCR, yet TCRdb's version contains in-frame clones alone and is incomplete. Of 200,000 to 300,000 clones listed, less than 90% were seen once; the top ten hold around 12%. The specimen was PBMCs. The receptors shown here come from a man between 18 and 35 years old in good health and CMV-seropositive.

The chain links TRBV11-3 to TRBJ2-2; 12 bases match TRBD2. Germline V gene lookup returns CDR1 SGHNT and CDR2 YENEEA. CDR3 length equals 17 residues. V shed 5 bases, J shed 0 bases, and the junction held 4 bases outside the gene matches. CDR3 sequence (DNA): TGTGCCAGCAGCGTGACTAGCGGGGGAGCGAACACCGGGGAGCTGTTTTTT. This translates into CASSVTSGGANTGELFF.

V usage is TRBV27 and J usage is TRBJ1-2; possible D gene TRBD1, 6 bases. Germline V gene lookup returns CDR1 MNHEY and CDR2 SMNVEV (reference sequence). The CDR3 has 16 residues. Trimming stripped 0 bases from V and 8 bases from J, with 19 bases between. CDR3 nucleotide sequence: TGTGCCAGCAGTTTATCGAGGGGGGGGGTAGCGGTCGGCTACACCTTC. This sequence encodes CASSLSRGGVAVGYTF.

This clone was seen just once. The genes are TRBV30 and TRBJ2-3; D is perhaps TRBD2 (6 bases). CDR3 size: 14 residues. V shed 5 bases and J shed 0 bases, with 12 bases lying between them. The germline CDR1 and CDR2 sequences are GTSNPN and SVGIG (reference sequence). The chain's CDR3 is CAWGGISSTDTQYF. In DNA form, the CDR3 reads TGTGCCTGGGGGGGGATCTCTAGCACAGATACGCAGTATTTT. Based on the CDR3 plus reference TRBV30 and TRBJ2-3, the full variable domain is SQTIHQWPATLVQPVGSPLSLECTVEGTSNPNLYWYRQAAGRGLQLLFYSVGIGQISSEVPQNLSASRPQDRQFILSSKKLLLSDSGFYLCAWGGISSTDTQYFGPGTRLTVL.

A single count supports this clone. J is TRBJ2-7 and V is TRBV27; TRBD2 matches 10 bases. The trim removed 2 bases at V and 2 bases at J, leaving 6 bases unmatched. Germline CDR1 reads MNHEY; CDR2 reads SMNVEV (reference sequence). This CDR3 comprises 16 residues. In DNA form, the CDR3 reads TGTGCCAGCAGTTTAATAGCGGGAGGTATCCCCTACGAGCAGTACTTC. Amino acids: CASSLIAGGIPYEQYF.

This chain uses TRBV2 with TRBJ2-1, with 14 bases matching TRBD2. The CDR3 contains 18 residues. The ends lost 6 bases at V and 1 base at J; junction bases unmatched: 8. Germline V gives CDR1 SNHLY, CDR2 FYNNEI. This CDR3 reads CASRVTSGRALSYNEQFF. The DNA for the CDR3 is TGTGCCAGCAGAGTGACTAGCGGGAGGGCCCTGTCCTACAATGAGCAGTTCTTC. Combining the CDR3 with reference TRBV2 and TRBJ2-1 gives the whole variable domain EPEVTQTPSHQVTQMGQEVILRCVPISNHLYFYWYRQILGQKVEFLVSFYNNEISEKSEIFDDQFSVERPDGSNFTLKIRSTKLEDSAMYFCASRVTSGRALSYNEQFFGPGTRLTVL.

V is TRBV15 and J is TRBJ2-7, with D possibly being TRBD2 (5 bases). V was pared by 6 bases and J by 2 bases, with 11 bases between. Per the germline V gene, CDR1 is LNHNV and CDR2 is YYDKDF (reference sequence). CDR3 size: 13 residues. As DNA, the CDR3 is TGTGCCACCAGTCTCGGGATTGCCTACGAGCAGTACTTC. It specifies CATSLGIAYEQYF.

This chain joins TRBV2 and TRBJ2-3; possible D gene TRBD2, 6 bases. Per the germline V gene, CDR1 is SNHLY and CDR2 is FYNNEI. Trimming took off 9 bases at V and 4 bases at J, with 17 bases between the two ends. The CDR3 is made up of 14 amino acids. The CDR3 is CASQGGSRSDTQYF. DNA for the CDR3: TGTGCCAGTCAAGGAGGGAGCAGGTCAGATACGCAGTATTTT.

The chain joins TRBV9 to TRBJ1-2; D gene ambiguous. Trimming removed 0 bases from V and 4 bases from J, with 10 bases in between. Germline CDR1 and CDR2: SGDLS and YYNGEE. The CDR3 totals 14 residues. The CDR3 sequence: CASSVDLGSYGYTF. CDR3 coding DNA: TGTGCCAGCAGCGTAGATTTAGGAAGCTATGGCTACACCTTC.

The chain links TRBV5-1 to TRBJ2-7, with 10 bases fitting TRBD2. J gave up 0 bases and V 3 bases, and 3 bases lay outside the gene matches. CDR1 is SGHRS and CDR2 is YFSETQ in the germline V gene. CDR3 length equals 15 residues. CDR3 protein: CASSYGTSASYEQYF. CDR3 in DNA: TGCGCCAGCAGCTACGGGACTAGCGCCTCCTACGAGCAGTACTTC.

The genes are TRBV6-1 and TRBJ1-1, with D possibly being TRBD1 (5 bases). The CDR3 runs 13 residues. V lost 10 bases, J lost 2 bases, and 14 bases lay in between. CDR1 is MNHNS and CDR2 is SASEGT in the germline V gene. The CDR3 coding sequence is TGTGCCACCGGGGGGGTCGTAAACACTGAAGCTTTCTTT. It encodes CATGGVVNTEAFF.

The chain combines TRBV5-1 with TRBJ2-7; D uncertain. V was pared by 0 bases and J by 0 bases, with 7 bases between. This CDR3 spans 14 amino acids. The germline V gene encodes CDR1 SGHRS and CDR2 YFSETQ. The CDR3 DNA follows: TGCGCCAGCAGCTTGGAGGCCATCTCCTACGAGCAGTACTTC. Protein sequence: CASSLEAISYEQYF.

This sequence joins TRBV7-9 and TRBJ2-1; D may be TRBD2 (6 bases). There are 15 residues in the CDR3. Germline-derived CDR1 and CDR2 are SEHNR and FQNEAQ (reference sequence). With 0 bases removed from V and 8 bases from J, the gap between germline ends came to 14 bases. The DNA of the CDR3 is TGTGCCAGCAGCTTAGCCCGGGAGCTTTATGATGAGCAGTTCTTC. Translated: CASSLARELYDEQFF.

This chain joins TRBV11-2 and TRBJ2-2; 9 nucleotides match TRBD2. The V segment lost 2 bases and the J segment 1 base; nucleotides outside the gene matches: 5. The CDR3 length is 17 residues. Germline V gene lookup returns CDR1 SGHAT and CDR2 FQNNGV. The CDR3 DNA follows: TGTGCCAGCAGCTTAAATGGACTAGCGTTGAACACCGGGGAGCTGTTTTTT. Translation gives CASSLNGLALNTGELFF.

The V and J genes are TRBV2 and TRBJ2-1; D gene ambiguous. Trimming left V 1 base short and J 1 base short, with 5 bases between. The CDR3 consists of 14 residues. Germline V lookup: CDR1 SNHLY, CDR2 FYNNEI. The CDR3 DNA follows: TGTGCCAGCAGTGAAGGCCTTTCCTACAATGAGCAGTTCTTC. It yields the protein CASSEGLSYNEQFF. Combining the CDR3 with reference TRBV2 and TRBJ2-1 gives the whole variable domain EPEVTQTPSHQVTQMGQEVILRCVPISNHLYFYWYRQILGQKVEFLVSFYNNEISEKSEIFDDQFSVERPDGSNFTLKIRSTKLEDSAMYFCASSEGLSYNEQFFGPGTRLTVL.

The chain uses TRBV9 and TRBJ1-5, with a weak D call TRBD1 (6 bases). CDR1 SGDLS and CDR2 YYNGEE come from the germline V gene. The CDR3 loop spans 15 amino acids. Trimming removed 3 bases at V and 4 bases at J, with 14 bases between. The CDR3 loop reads CASSETTGSNQPQHF. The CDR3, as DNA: TGTGCCAGCAGCGAAACAACAGGGTCAAATCAGCCCCAGCATTTT.

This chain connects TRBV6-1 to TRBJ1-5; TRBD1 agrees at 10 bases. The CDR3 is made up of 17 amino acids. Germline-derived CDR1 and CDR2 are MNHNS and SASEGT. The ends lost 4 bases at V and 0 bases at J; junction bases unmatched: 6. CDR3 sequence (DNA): TGTGCCAGCAGTGCCCCGACAGGGGGCCATAGCAATCAGCCCCAGCATTTT. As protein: CASSAPTGGHSNQPQHF.

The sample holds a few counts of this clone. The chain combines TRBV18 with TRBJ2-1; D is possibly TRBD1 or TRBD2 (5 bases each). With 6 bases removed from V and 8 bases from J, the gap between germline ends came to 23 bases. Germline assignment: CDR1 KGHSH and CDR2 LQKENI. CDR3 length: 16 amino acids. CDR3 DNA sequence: TGTGCCAGCTCGCCGGTTACTCAAGAAGGGGACGATGAGCAGTTCTTC. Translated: CASSPVTQEGDDEQFF.

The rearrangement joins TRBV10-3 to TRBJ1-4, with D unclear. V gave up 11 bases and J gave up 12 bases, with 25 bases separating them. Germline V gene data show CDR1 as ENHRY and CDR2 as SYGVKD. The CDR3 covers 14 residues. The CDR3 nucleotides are TGTGCCCCCGGTGGACGGGTGGACCAAATGGAACTGTTTTTT. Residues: CAPGGRVDQMELFF.

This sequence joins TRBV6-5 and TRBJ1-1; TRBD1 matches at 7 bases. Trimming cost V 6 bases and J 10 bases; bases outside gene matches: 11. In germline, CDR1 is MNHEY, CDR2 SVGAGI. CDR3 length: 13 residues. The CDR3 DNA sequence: TGTGCCAGCAGGACAGGGTTTACGCGTGCAGCTTTCTTT. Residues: CASRTGFTRAAFF.

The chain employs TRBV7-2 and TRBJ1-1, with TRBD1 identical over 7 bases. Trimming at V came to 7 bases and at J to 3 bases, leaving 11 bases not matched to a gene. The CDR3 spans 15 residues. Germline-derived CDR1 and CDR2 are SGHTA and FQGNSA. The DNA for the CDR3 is TGTGCCAGCACCCCTTTCGACACAGGGGACACTGAAGCTTTCTTT. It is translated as CASTPFDTGDTEAFF.

The CDR3 loop reads CASSLGLAGGAAYEQYF. The CDR3 nucleotides read TGCGCCAGCAGCTTGGGACTAGCGGGAGGGGCCGCCTACGAGCAGTACTTC. The chain combines TRBV5-1 with TRBJ2-7; 14 bases map to TRBD2. The CDR3 loop spans 17 amino acids. In germline, CDR1 is SGHRS, CDR2 YFSETQ. V shed 0 bases, J shed 2 bases, and the junction held 4 bases outside the gene matches.

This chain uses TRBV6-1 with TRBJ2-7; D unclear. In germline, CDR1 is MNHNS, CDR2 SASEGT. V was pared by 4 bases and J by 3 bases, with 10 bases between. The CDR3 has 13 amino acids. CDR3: CASSVLGYYEQYF. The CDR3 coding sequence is TGTGCCAGCAGTGTTTTAGGTTACTACGAGCAGTACTTC.

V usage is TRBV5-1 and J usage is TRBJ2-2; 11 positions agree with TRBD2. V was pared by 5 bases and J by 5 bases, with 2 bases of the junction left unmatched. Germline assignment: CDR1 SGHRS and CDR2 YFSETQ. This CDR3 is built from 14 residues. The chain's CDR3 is CASRTSGNTGELFF. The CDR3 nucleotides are TGCGCCAGCAGGACTAGCGGGAATACCGGGGAGCTGTTTTTT.

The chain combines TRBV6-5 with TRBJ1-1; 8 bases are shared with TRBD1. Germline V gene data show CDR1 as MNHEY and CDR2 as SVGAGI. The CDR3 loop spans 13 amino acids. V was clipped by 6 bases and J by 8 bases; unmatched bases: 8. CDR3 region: CASRIPGQAEAFF. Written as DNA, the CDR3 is TGTGCCAGCAGGATACCGGGACAGGCCGAAGCTTTCTTT.

CDR3 region: CASSQGPQSGGSYGYTF. CDR3 in DNA: TGCGCCAGCAGCCAAGGGCCCCAGTCGGGGGGTAGCTATGGCTACACCTTC. The V call is TRBV4-1, the J call TRBJ1-2; a possible D gene is TRBD1 (5 bases). V was shortened by 1 base and J by 4 bases, with 19 bases between the two germline ends. CDR3 length: 17 residues. CDR1 and CDR2 from the germline V gene are MGHRA and YSYEKL.

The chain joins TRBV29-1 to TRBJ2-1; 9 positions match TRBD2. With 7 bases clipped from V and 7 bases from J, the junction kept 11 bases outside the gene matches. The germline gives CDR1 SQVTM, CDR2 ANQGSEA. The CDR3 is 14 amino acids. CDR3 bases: TGCAGCGGCATAAGCGGGAGCGGGAGGAATGAGCAGTTCTTC. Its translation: CSGISGSGRNEQFF.

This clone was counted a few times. In DNA, the CDR3 is TGTGCCAGCAGCTGGGGAGATGACAGGGAAGAGCAGTACTTC. Encoded protein: CASSWGDDREEQYF. V and J are TRBV7-9 and TRBJ2-7; 7 bases line up with TRBD1. This CDR3 is built from 14 residues. Germline V CDR1 and CDR2: SEHNR, FQNEAQ (reference sequence). Trimming removed 4 bases from V and 7 bases from J; junction bases left unmatched: 10.

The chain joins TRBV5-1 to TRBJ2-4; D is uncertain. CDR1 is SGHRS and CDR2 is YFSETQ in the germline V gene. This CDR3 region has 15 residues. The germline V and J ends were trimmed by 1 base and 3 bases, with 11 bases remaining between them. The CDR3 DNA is TGCGCCAGCAGCTTGTCACCCGATGGCAAAAACATTCAGTACTTC. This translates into CASSLSPDGKNIQYF.

CDR3: CASSLPPVGSYTYEQYF. CDR3 DNA: TGCGCCAGCAGCTTGCCCCCAGTGGGCTCCTATACCTACGAGCAGTACTTC. This sequence joins TRBV5-1 and TRBJ2-7; no clear D. The CDR3 spans 17 residues. V gave up 1 base and J gave up 2 bases, with 19 bases separating them. CDR1 SGHRS and CDR2 YFSETQ come from the germline V gene.